Below, one T cell receptor (beta chain) is given with its context. Its antigen is not known. The CDR3 has 13 residues. In germline, CDR1 is SQVTM, CDR2 ANQGSEA. V was trimmed by 5 bases and J by 4 bases, leaving 14 bases between them. This specimen belongs to a study of T cells in Graves' hyperthyroidism and ophthalmopathy. Findings and limits, study-wide: With a median lead of around 6.7 months before onset, the model predicted ophthalmopathy.

There were TCR beta CDR3 regions amplified from RNA transcripts. In the first-round RT-PCR of the TCR CDR3, the HTBI primer set was used. MiXCR, applied by TCRdb to the multiplex PCR reads, yields one record per CDR3 protein. Counted here are over 700,000 distinct CDR3 sequences, around a third occurring once; the ten biggest clones make up approximately 31%. The TCR originated in a woman aged 40 to 50 with Graves' hyperthyroidism. This chain links TRBV29-1 with TRBJ1-2; perhaps TRBD1 as D (6 bases). Sequencing used blood. CDR3 nucleotide sequence: TGCAGCGTTAAGGGGGAAGGGGCCTATGGCTACACCTTC. The encoded protein is CSVKGEGAYGYTF. Combining the CDR3 with reference TRBV29-1 and TRBJ1-2 gives the whole variable domain SAVISQKPSRDICQRGTSLTIQCQVDSQVTMMFWYRQQPGQSLTLIATANQGSEATYESGFVIDKFPISRPNLTFSTLTVSNMSPEDSSIYLCSVKGEGAYGYTFGSGTRLTVV.